Each of the 24 T cell receptor beta chains below was sequenced from the same sample in a study of blood T cell repertoires in COVID-19 (TCRdb year 2020). Library method: the immunoSEQ multiplex PCR assay. Sourced from immuneACCESS, this table was stored by TCRdb with only in-frame sequences that have V and J called. A share of the clones is absent; for the studies checked, an unresolved V gene accounts for under half, and the remainder has no known explanation. A total of fewer than 700,000 clones appear in this sample, around 90% of them only once. The ten largest clonotypes hold 7.5% to 9.5% of the sample. The specimen was peripheral blood. Every receptor here comes from a woman between 45 and 60 years old with COVID-19, enrolled during active disease.

The chain uses TRBV27 and TRBJ2-1; TRBD1 aligns across 7 bases. The germline V gene encodes CDR1 MNHEY and CDR2 SMNVEV (reference sequence). J gave up 2 bases and V 5 bases, and 9 bases lay outside the gene matches. The CDR3 sequence is 16 residues long. The CDR3 bases are TGTGCCAGCAGTCCTATACTAGGGGGCCCCTACAATGAGCAGTTCTTC. This codes for CASSPILGGPYNEQFF.

This chain connects TRBV5-1 to TRBJ1-6; 7 nucleotides align to TRBD1. CDR1 SGHRS and CDR2 YFSETQ come from the germline V gene. This CDR3 has 14 residues. With 4 bases clipped from V and 6 bases from J, the junction kept 4 bases outside the gene matches. CDR3 DNA sequence: TGCGCCAGCAGCCTCGGGACAGTTAATTCACCCCTCCACTTT. Translated: CASSLGTVNSPLHF.

V gene TRBV7-4 combines with J gene TRBJ2-5; maybe TRBD2 (6 bases). The CDR3 consists of 15 residues. Per the germline V gene, CDR1 is SGHVT and CDR2 is SQSDAQ. The V gene lost 4 bases and the J gene lost 6 bases, with 18 bases spanning the gap. The CDR3 spells CASSSAGRAVKTQYF. The CDR3 nucleotides read TGTGCCAGCAGCTCCGCGGGAAGGGCAGTGAAGACCCAGTACTTC. Based on the CDR3 plus reference TRBV7-4 and TRBJ2-5, the full variable domain is GAGVSQSPRYKVAKRGRDVALRCDSISGHVTLYWYRQTLGQGSEVLTYSQSDAQRDKSGRPSGRFSAERPERSVSTLKIQRTEQGDSAVYLCASSSAGRAVKTQYFGPGTRLLVL.

This rearrangement joins TRBV2 to TRBJ1-2, with D hard to call. Germline CDR1 and CDR2: SNHLY and FYNNEI. V lost 5 bases and J 4 bases, leaving 14 bases between the germline ends. The CDR3 contains 14 residues. CDR3 sequence (DNA): TGTGCCAGCAGTCCAGTACCCCCGCTCTATGGCTACACCTTC. Residues: CASSPVPPLYGYTF. The entire variable domain, with the rest obtained from reference TRBV2 and TRBJ1-2, is as follows: EPEVTQTPSHQVTQMGQEVILRCVPISNHLYFYWYRQILGQKVEFLVSFYNNEISEKSEIFDDQFSVERPDGSNFTLKIRSTKLEDSAMYFCASSPVPPLYGYTFGSGTRLTVV.

The chain has TRBV1 and TRBJ1-6; TRBD1 is the table's D call and was not checked against the DNA. TRBV1 is noted as a pseudogene. The CDR3 totals 18 residues. CDR3 nucleotides: TGCACCACCTTAAACCGCCGGGACAGGGGCTCGCAGGGTTCACCCCTCCACTTT. This codes for CTTLNRRDRGSQGSPLHF.

The CDR3: CASSYRENEKLFF. The CDR3 DNA follows: TGCGCCAGCAGCTACCGTGAGAATGAAAAACTGTTTTTT. The rearrangement links TRBV4-1 to TRBJ1-4; D uncertain. This CDR3 has 13 amino acids. The ends were cut back, 5 bases at V and 5 bases at J, with 9 bases in the middle. Germline V gene data show CDR1 as MGHRA and CDR2 as YSYEKL.

The V call is TRBV3-1 (or the pseudogene TRBV3-2), the J call TRBJ1-6; D call uncertain. The CDR3 has 14 amino acids. Trimming pared 5 bases from V and 8 bases from J, leaving 13 bases between. Germline V gene data show CDR1 as LGHDT and CDR2 as YNNKEL (reference sequence). The CDR3 DNA reads as TGTGCCAGCAGCTCTCCCGGGAGATATTCACCCCTCCACTTT. Its protein product is CASSSPGRYSPLHF.

The V call is TRBV2, the J call TRBJ1-4, with 8 bases that match TRBD1. Trimming removed 6 bases from V and 10 bases from J; junction bases left unmatched: 7. CDR3 size: 13 residues. Per the germline V gene, CDR1 is SNHLY and CDR2 is FYNNEI. This CDR3 reads CASRADREGKLFF. CDR3 in DNA: TGTGCCAGCAGGGCGGACAGGGAAGGAAAACTGTTTTTT.

This clone was found once. J is TRBJ1-2 and V is TRBV5-1; tentative D call: TRBD1 (6 bases). Trimming removed 4 bases at V and 4 bases at J, with 17 bases between. The length of the CDR3 is 15 residues. The germline gives CDR1 SGHRS, CDR2 YFSETQ. The CDR3 DNA sequence: TGCGCCAGCAGCGGGGACACAGGGTCCGGCTATGGCTACACCTTC. Residues: CASSGDTGSGYGYTF.

CDR3 amino acids: CASSEELAGAVDTGELFF. DNA of the CDR3: TGTGCCAGCAGTGAAGAGCTAGCGGGGGCGGTGGACACCGGGGAGCTGTTTTTT. The chain links TRBV6-1 to TRBJ2-2, with 10 bases aligning to TRBD2. Per the germline V gene, CDR1 is MNHNS and CDR2 is SASEGT. V was pared by 1 base and J by 3 bases, with 8 bases of the junction left unmatched. There are 18 residues in the CDR3.

This rearrangement joins TRBV10-2 to TRBJ1-1; D gene uncertain. Germline assignment: CDR1 WSHSY and CDR2 SAAADI. The CDR3 contains 14 residues. The germline V and J ends were trimmed by 1 base and 7 bases, with 13 bases remaining between them. CDR3 amino acids: CASSEYFMGVEAFF. The DNA of the CDR3 is TGCGCCAGCAGTGAGTATTTTATGGGAGTTGAAGCTTTCTTT.

The rearrangement uses TRBV5-1 and TRBJ1-5, with 7 bases aligning to TRBD1. The V gene end was trimmed by 4 bases and the J gene end by 6 bases; junction bases not matched to a gene: 7. Germline CDR1 and CDR2: SGHRS and YFSETQ. The CDR3 runs 14 residues. The CDR3 region is CASSPGGGGQPQHF. In nucleotides, the CDR3 is TGCGCCAGCAGCCCTGGAGGGGGCGGTCAGCCCCAGCATTTT.

The chain is built from TRBV10-2 and TRBJ1-6; 7 bases match TRBD1. The germline gives CDR1 WSHSY, CDR2 SAAADI. V gave up 5 bases and J gave up 11 bases; unmatched junction bases: 6. The CDR3 has 13 amino acids. The CDR3 DNA reads TGCGCCAGCAGTACAGGGGATGGGACACCCCTCCACTTT. Its translation is CASSTGDGTPLHF.

This chain connects TRBV6-4 to TRBJ1-1; D might be TRBD1 (5 bases). V was cut by 3 bases and J by 5 bases, with 10 bases left in between. CDR1 MRHNA and CDR2 SNTAGT come from the germline V gene. The CDR3 covers 13 residues. The CDR3 protein is CASSEDGGTEAFF. For the CDR3, the DNA is TGTGCCAGCAGTGAGGACGGGGGGACTGAAGCTTTCTTT.

The V gene is TRBV6-5, the J gene TRBJ1-1; TRBD1 agrees at 7 bases. The CDR3 has 14 amino acids. The germline V gene has CDR1 MNHEY and CDR2 SVGAGI. V shed 8 bases and J 5 bases; nucleotides not matched to a gene: 11. The CDR3 DNA reads as TGTGCCAGCGACCCTCAACAGGGGAGGACTGAAGCTTTCTTT. Translating it yields CASDPQQGRTEAFF.

This chain uses TRBV19 with TRBJ2-1, with 8 bases that match TRBD2. Germline V gene sequence: CDR1 LNHDA, CDR2 SQIVND (reference sequence). The CDR3 has 15 residues. Trimming took 5 bases from V and 7 from J; bases not matched to a gene: 10. The CDR3 bases are TGTGCCAGTAGTGTTAGCGGGGATCCAGGGAATGAGCAGTTCTTC. It is translated as CASSVSGDPGNEQFF. Based on the CDR3 plus reference TRBV19 and TRBJ2-1, the full variable domain is DGGITQSPKYLFRKEGQNVTLSCEQNLNHDAMYWYRQDPGQGLRLIYYSQIVNDFQKGDIAEGYSVSREKKESFPLTVTSAQKNPTAFYLCASSVSGDPGNEQFFGPGTRLTVL.

The genes are TRBV11-2 and TRBJ1-2, with 10 bases matching TRBD1. The germline V gene has CDR1 SGHAT and CDR2 FQNNGV. The CDR3 consists of 14 residues. The V segment lost 4 bases and the J segment 4 bases; nucleotides outside the gene matches: 3. CDR3 nucleotides: TGTGCCAGCAGCTCCGGGACAGGGGCCTATGGCTACACCTTC. This gives the protein CASSSGTGAYGYTF.

Only one count was recorded for this clone. This chain connects TRBV10-3 to TRBJ1-2; the match to TRBD1 covers 11 bases. Germline V gene lookup returns CDR1 ENHRY and CDR2 SYGVKD. The V segment lost 5 bases and the J segment 2 bases; nucleotides outside the gene matches: 4. The CDR3 extends over 15 amino acids. In DNA, the CDR3 is TGTGCCATCAGTCGGGGACAGGGGGTAAACTATGGCTACACCTTC. This encodes CAISRGQGVNYGYTF.

This chain uses TRBV5-6 with TRBJ1-1; 7 nucleotides match TRBD1. V lost 6 bases to trimming and J lost 8 bases; unmatched junction nucleotides: 16. Germline CDR1 reads SGHDT; CDR2 reads YYEEEE. The CDR3 loop spans 15 amino acids. The CDR3 here is CASNRQGSPWGEAFF. The CDR3 region has the DNA TGTGCCAGCAACCGACAGGGTAGCCCTTGGGGGGAAGCTTTCTTT.

The chain combines TRBV27 with TRBJ1-5; 8 nucleotides match TRBD1. The CDR3 is made up of 14 amino acids. V shed 2 bases, J shed 7 bases, and the junction held 4 bases outside the gene matches. The germline CDR1 and CDR2 sequences are MNHEY and SMNVEV (reference sequence). The CDR3 loop is CASSLRAGGQPQHF. CDR3 sequence (DNA): TGTGCCAGCAGTTTAAGGGCAGGGGGCCAGCCCCAGCATTTT.

The chain uses TRBV11-2 and TRBJ2-1; the D gene is possibly TRBD1 (5 bases). This CDR3 comprises 14 residues. Germline values: CDR1 SGHAT, CDR2 FQNNGV. The V end lost 0 bases, the J end lost 10 bases, and 13 bases lay between the germline ends. The DNA for the CDR3 is TGTGCCAGCAGCTTAGAAAGGGAAGGACACGAGCAGTTCTTC. Its translation: CASSLEREGHEQFF.

This chain connects TRBV21-1 to TRBJ2-3; the table's TRBD1 call for D was not verified on the DNA. TRBV21-1 is a documented pseudogene. The length of the CDR3 is 16 residues. CDR3 nucleotide sequence: TGTGCCAGCAGCCCAAACTGGGACAGGGTCGCAGATACGCAGTATTTT. Translated, it gives CASSPNWDRVADTQYF.

The V and J genes are TRBV9 and TRBJ1-2; D not resolved. The V gene lost 0 bases and the J gene lost 7 bases, with 13 bases spanning the gap. This CDR3 spans 14 amino acids. CDR1 and CDR2 from the germline V gene are SGDLS and YYNGEE. The CDR3 DNA sequence: TGTGCCAGCAGCGTAGAACCCGACCGCGGTGGCTACACCTTC. Protein product: CASSVEPDRGGYTF.

The chain is built from TRBV5-1 and TRBJ2-3; D gene uncertain. The CDR3 spans 17 residues. The germline CDR1 and CDR2 sequences are SGHRS and YFSETQ. V lost 0 bases and J lost 5, with 19 bases in between. CDR3 amino acids: CASSLARGGPLQDTQYF. Here the CDR3 DNA reads TGCGCCAGCAGCTTGGCCCGAGGTGGCCCGCTTCAAGATACGCAGTATTTT.